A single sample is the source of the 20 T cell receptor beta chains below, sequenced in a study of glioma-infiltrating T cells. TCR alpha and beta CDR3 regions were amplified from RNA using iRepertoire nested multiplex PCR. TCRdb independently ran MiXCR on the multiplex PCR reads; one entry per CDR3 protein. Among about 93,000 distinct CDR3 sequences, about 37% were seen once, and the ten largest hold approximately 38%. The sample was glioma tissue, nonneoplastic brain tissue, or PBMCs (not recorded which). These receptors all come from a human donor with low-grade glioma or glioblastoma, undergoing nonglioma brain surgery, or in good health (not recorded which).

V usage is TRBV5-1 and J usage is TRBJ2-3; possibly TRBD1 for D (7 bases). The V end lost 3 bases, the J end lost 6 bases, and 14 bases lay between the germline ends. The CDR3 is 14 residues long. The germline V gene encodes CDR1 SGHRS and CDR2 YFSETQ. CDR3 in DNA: TGCGCCAGCAGCTCGCAGGGGGGTGTGGATACGCAGTATTTT. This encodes CASSSQGGVDTQYF.

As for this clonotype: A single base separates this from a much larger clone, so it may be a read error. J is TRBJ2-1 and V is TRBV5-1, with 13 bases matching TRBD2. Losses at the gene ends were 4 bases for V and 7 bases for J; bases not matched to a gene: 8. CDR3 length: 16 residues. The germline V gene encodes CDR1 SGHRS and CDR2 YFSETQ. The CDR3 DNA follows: TGCGCCAGCAGCGCAAACACGGGACTAGCGGGGAATGAGCAGTTCTTC. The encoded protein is CASSANTGLAGNEQFF.

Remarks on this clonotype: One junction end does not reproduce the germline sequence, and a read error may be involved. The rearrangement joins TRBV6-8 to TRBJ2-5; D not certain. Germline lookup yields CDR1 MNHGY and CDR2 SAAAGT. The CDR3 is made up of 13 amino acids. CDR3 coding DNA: TGTGCCAGCAGTTACTCGAGCCAAGAGACCAAGTACTTC. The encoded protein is CASSYSSQETKYF.

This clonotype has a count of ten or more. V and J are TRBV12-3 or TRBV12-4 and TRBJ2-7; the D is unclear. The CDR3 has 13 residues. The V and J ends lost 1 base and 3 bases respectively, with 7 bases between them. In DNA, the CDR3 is TGTGCCAGCAGTTTAGATCCGAACTACGAGCAGTACTTC. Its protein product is CASSLDPNYEQYF.

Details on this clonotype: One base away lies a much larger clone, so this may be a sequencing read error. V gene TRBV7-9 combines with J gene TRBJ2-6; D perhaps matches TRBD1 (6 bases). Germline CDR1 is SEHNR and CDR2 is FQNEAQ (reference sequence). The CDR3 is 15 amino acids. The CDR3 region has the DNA TGTGCCAGCAGCTCAGCCACCCCAGGGGTCAACGTCCTGACTTTC. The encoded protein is CASSSATPGVNVLTF.

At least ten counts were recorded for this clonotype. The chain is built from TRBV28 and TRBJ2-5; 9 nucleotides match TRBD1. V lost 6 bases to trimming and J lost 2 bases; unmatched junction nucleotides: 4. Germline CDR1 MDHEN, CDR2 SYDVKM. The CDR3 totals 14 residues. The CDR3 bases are TGTGCCAGCAGCACCGACAGGGGGCAAGAGACCCAGTACTTC. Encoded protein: CASSTDRGQETQYF.

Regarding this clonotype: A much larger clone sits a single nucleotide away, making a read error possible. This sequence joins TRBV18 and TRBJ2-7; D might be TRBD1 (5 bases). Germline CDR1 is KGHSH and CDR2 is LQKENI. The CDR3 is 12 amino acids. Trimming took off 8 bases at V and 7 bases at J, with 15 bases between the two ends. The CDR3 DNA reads TGTGCCAGCCCACGACAGTCTTCAGAGCAGTACTTC. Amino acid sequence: CASPRQSSEQYF.

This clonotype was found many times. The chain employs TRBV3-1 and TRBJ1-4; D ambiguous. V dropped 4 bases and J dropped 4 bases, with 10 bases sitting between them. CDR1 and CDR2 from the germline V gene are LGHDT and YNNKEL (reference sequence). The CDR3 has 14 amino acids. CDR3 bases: TGTGCCAGCAGCCGGGAGACGGATAATGAAAAACTGTTTTTT. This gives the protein CASSRETDNEKLFF.

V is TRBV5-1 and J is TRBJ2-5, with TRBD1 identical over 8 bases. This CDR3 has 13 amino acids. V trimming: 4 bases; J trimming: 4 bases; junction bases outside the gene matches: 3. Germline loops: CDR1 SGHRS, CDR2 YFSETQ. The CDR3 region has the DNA TGCGCCAGCAGCGTAGGACAGGGAGAGACCCAGTACTTC. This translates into CASSVGQGETQYF.

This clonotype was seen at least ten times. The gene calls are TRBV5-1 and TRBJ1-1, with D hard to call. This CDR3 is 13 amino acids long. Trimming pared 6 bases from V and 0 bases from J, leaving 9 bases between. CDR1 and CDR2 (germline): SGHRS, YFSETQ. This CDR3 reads CASMVGMNTEAFF. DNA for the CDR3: TGCGCCAGCATGGTGGGGATGAACACTGAAGCTTTCTTT.

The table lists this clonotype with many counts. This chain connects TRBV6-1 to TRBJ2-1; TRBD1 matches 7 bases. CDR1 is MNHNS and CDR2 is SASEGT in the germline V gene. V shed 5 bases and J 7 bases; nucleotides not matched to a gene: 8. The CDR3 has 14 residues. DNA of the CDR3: TGTGCCAGCAGTAACTTGGGCAGGGGGAATGAGCAGTTCTTC. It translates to CASSNLGRGNEQFF.

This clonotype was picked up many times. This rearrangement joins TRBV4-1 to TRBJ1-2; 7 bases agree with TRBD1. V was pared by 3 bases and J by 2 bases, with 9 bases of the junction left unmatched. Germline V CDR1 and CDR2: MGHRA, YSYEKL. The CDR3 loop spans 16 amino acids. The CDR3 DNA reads TGCGCCAGCAGCCAGGTAGGGACAGAGCGGAACTATGGCTACACCTTC. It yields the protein CASSQVGTERNYGYTF.

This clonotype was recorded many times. CDR3 protein: CASTGGTAGYGYTF. In nucleotides, the CDR3 is TGTGCCAGTACGGGTGGGACGGCAGGCTATGGCTACACCTTC. The genes are TRBV19 and TRBJ1-2, with D possibly TRBD1 on 5 matching bases. The germline V and J ends were trimmed by 7 bases and 4 bases, with 16 bases remaining between them. This CDR3 comprises 14 residues. The germline V gene encodes CDR1 LNHDA and CDR2 SQIVND (reference sequence).

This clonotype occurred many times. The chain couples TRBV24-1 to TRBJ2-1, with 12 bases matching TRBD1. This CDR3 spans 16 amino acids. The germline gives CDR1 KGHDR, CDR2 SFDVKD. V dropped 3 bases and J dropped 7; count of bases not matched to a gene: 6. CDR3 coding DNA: TGTGCCACCAGTGATCTCCGGGACAGGGGGCTGAATGAGCAGTTCTTC. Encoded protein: CATSDLRDRGLNEQFF.

The CDR3 bases are TGTGCCAGCAGCCCCGGACGGGGGTTTTACGAGCAGTACTTC. This sequence encodes CASSPGRGFYEQYF. The V call is TRBV5-6, the J call TRBJ2-7, with D perhaps TRBD2 (6 bases). Germline CDR1 is SGHDT and CDR2 is YYEEEE. The CDR3 runs to 14 residues. With 4 bases removed from V and 4 bases from J, the gap between germline ends came to 15 bases.

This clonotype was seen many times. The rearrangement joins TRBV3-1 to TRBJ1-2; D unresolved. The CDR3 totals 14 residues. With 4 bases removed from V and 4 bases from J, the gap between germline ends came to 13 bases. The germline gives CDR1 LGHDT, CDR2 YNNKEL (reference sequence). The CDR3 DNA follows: TGTGCCAGCAGCCCACCAGGAGGTGGCTATGGCTACACCTTC. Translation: CASSPPGGGYGYTF.

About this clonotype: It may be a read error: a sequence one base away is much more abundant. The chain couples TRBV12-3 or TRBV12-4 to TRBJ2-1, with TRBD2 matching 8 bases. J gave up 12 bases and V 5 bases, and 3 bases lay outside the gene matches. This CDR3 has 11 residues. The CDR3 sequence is CASSRGGGQFF. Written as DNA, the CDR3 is TGTGCCAGCAGTCGGGGGGGGGGGCAGTTCTTC.

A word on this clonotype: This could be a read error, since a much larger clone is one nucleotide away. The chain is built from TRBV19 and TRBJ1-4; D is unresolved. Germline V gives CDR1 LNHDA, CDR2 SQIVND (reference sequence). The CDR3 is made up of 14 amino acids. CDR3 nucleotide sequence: TGTGCCAGTCGTCGGGTGGCAACTAATGAAAGACTGTTTTTT. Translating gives CASRRVATNERLFF.

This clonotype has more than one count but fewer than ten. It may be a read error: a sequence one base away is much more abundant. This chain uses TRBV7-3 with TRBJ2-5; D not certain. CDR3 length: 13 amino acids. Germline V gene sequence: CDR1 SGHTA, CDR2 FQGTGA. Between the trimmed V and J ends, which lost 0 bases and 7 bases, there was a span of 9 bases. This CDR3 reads CASSLTVEGTQYF. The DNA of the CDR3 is TGTGCCAGCAGCTTAACTGTAGAAGGGACCCAGTACTTC.

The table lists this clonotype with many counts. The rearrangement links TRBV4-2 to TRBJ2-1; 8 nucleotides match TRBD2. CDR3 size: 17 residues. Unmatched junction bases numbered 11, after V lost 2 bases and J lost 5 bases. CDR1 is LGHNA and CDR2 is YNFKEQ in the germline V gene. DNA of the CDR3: TGTGCCAGCAGCCAATCAGGGGATAGCGGGATGGACAATGAGCAGTTCTTC. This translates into CASSQSGDSGMDNEQFF.